The source of this TCR beta chain is a study of cytomegalovirus exposure and HLA in healthy donors. Whole-study context: Later analysis reported that the 130 or so validation repertoires shared the platform of the 650 to 700 first-cohort repertoires. Broader study findings: In vitro confirmation showed three CMV-associated chains to be CMV antigen specific. The study listed approximately 160 cytomegalovirus-associated TCR beta chains. Reports showed the classifier diagnosing cytomegalovirus status with high specificity and sensitivity.

Details on this clone: The antigen remains unidentified. An end of the junction differs from the germline gene, which may be a read error.

Sequencing was performed with immunoSEQ multiplex PCR; in TCRdb, only in-frame clones are kept and a portion is missing. The table includes about 200,000 clones, around 80% detected once. Germline assignment: CDR1 SGHRS and CDR2 YFSETQ. The CDR3 is made up of 13 amino acids. Sequencing used PBMCs. The origin of this receptor is a woman aged 25 to 39 in good health and CMV-seronegative. The rearrangement joins TRBV5-1 to TRBJ1-1; D perhaps matches TRBD1 (6 bases). The CDR3 bases are TGCGCCAGCAGATTGGACAGGAACACTGAAGCTTTCTTT. This gives the protein CASRLDRNTEAFF.